These 10 T cell receptor beta chains were sequenced from one sample in a study of vaccination effects on CD4 cells after COVID-19. Antigens of these TCRs are unknown. TCRdb's table, derived via immunoSEQ multiplex PCR, lists solely in-frame clones and lacks some. The data hold more than 9,000 clones, with about 65% observed a single time. Within the ViraFEST assay, antigen-specific CD4+ T cells underwent expansion with viral peptide pools prior to sequencing. Following culture for about 11 days, CD4+ T cells were isolated. All participants had two doses of either the BNT162b2 or mRNA-1273 vaccine. The sample here was CD4+ T cells from PBMCs cultured with SARS-CoV-2 spike peptides, taken after COVID-19 vaccination. The origin of the receptors is a human donor who received a COVID-19 vaccine.

The chain has TRBV5-1 and TRBJ2-5, with a possible D match to TRBD2 (6 bases). CDR3 length equals 14 residues. The V gene's germline CDR1 is SGHRS and CDR2 YFSETQ. Between the trimmed V and J ends, which lost 6 bases and 5 bases, there was a span of 17 bases. The CDR3 loop reads CASTPGPGGETQYF. The CDR3 DNA is TGCGCCAGCACCCCTGGGCCTGGAGGGGAGACCCAGTACTTC.

The chain employs TRBV20-1 and TRBJ1-2; 7 bases line up with TRBD1. This CDR3 has 15 amino acids. Germline-derived CDR1 and CDR2 are DFQATT and SNEGSKA (reference sequence). V was clipped by 3 bases and J by 1 base; unmatched bases: 8. CDR3 coding DNA: TGCAGTGCTAGTCCGGGGGGGACAGTTAACTATGGCTACACCTTC. It encodes CSASPGGTVNYGYTF.

V is TRBV19 and J is TRBJ2-2; D uncertain. Germline CDR1 LNHDA, CDR2 SQIVND (reference sequence). The CDR3 is made up of 10 amino acids. The germline V and J ends were trimmed by 7 bases and 7 bases, with 4 bases remaining between them. CDR3 in amino acids: CASICGELFF. The CDR3 region has the DNA TGTGCCAGTATTTGCGGGGAGCTGTTTTTT.

In this sample, this clone turned up a few times. V usage is TRBV5-6 and J usage is TRBJ2-5; TRBD1 might be the D (5 bases). The V end lost 6 bases, the J end lost 3 bases, and 12 bases lay between the germline ends. This CDR3 has 13 amino acids. Per the germline V gene, CDR1 is SGHDT and CDR2 is YYEEEE. CDR3 nucleotides: TGTGCCAGCACCCCACAGGATAAAGAGACCCAGTACTTC. Its translation: CASTPQDKETQYF.

This chain uses TRBV6-5 with TRBJ1-2; no firm D call. CDR3 length: 13 residues. Germline V gives CDR1 MNHEY, CDR2 SVGAGI. The ends were cut back, 5 bases at V and 3 bases at J, with 10 bases in the middle. DNA for the CDR3: TGTGCCAGCAGTCCGCAAATGGACTATGGCTACACCTTC. Its translation is CASSPQMDYGYTF.

This clone was detected only a few times. The V call is TRBV7-2, the J call TRBJ1-2, with D possibly matching TRBD1 (6 bases). V was cut by 3 bases and J by 4 bases, with 12 bases left in between. CDR1 SGHTA and CDR2 FQGNSA come from the germline V gene. The CDR3 loop spans 14 amino acids. The CDR3 DNA reads TGTGCCAGCAGCTTTTTGGACAGCGTCTATGGCTACACCTTC. The encoded protein is CASSFLDSVYGYTF.

The chain recombines TRBV2 with TRBJ2-7; 10 nucleotides align to TRBD1. CDR3 size: 15 residues. V shed 8 bases and J 3 bases; nucleotides not matched to a gene: 10. Germline lookup yields CDR1 SNHLY and CDR2 FYNNEI. The CDR3 is CASRSPGQGSYEQYF. The CDR3 region has the DNA TGTGCCAGCCGCTCACCGGGACAGGGGAGCTACGAGCAGTACTTC.

J is TRBJ2-7 and V is TRBV29-1, with 8 bases that match TRBD1. The CDR3 extends over 17 amino acids. CDR1 and CDR2 (germline): SQVTM, ANQGSEA. V gave up 7 bases and J gave up 2 bases; unmatched junction bases: 19. CDR3 residues: CSAIVYRDRKNTYEQYF. The CDR3 DNA reads as TGCAGCGCCATTGTTTATCGGGACAGGAAAAATACCTACGAGCAGTACTTC.

This clone was observed once. The rearrangement uses TRBV28 and TRBJ1-2, with unresolved D. From germline, CDR1 is MDHEN and CDR2 SYDVKM. V was cut by 7 bases and J by 6 bases, with 15 bases left in between. The CDR3 length is 13 residues. CDR3 amino acids: CASTPSGRHGYTF. CDR3 DNA: TGTGCCAGCACCCCCTCGGGGAGACATGGCTACACCTTC.

The V gene is TRBV7-2, the J gene TRBJ1-6; tentatively, D is TRBD1 (5 bases). CDR3 length equals 17 residues. Trimming pared 0 bases from V and 10 bases from J, leaving 19 bases between. Germline assignment: CDR1 SGHTA and CDR2 FQGNSA. The CDR3 DNA follows: TGTGCCAGCAGCTTAGCTTCGGGACCCGCGGGGGGATCACCCCTCCACTTT. Protein product: CASSLASGPAGGSPLHF.